Reported below is one T cell receptor (beta chain). Its antigen is not known. The repertoire was sequenced with immunoSEQ multiplex PCR; TCRdb's copy has only in-frame clones and lacks some. The profile shows tens of thousands of clones, 88% of them singletons. In germline, CDR1 is LGHNA, CDR2 YSLEER. Trimming cost V 2 bases and J 4 bases, with 8 bases left between them. This CDR3 has 13 residues. This specimen belongs to a study of OX40 agonist ivuxolimab in advanced cancers. Looking at the study overall: Intravenous ivuxolimab at 0.01 to 10 mg/kg was given to patients every 2 weeks.

Study-wide findings and caveats: The average count of expanded clones was higher among CD8+ T cells than among CD4+. Some nonresponders also had low normalized T-cell clonal expansion.

No patient had autoimmune disease or received systemic immunosuppression. The sequence was obtained from an adult with an advanced solid tumor such as melanoma, head and neck, liver or kidney cancer. This sequence joins TRBV4-3 and TRBJ1-2, with D possibly TRBD1 on 6 matching bases. This specimen was CD4+ or CD8+ T cells sorted from blood, taken in a trial of the OX40 agonist ivuxolimab. In DNA, the CDR3 is TGCGCCAGCAGCCAACAGACAGGCTATGGCTACACCTTC. Protein sequence: CASSQQTGYGYTF.